This T cell receptor beta chain was identified in a study of identical twins. In its sample, this clonotype was seen many times. The antigen is not known. The CDR3 totals 14 residues. CDR1 SEHNR and CDR2 FQNEAQ come from the germline V gene (reference sequence). V was trimmed by 5 bases and J by 0 bases, leaving 8 bases between them. Via MiXCR, TCRdb re-called the 5' RACE reads, giving one row per CDR3 protein. Of 250,000 to 300,000 distinct CDR3 sequences listed, approximately 8.3% are singletons. Broader study findings: Out-of-frame alpha sequences shared by twins showed excess low generation probability. Beta out-of-frame twin sharing showed a weaker excess. Beta clonotypes that were abundant in cord blood contained fewer insertions, a pattern absent from memory repertoires.

These data also featured in a second study, about yellow fever vaccine responses in identical twins.

The chain uses TRBV7-9 and TRBJ2-4; D call uncertain. This clonotype was obtained from a woman in her late teens or twenties in good health. The material sequenced was CD8+ T cells sorted from blood. CDR3 protein: CASSHREAKNIQYF. CDR3 DNA: TGTGCCAGCAGCCACAGAGAAGCCAAAAACATTCAGTACTTC.